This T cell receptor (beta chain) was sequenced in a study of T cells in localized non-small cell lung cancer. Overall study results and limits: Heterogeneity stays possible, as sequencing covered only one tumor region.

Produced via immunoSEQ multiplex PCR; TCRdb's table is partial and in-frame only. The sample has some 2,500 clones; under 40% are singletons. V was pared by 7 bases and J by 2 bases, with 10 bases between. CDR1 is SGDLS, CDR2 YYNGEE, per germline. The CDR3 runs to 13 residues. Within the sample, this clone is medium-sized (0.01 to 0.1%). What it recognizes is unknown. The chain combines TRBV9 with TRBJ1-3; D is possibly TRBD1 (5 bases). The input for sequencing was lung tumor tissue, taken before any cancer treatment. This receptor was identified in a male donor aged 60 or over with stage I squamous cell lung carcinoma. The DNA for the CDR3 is TGTGCCAGCGTCCGGGGGACTGGAAACACCATATATTTT. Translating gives CASVRGTGNTIYF.